Sequencing of this T cell receptor (beta chain) was carried out in a study of blood T cells in healthy people across ages. Overall study findings and caveats: Unsorted PBMCs blocked a conclusive comparison of naive and antigen-experienced cells. The CMV status of each donor remained undetermined, and this could have confounded shifts in expanded clonotypes.

This CDR3 spans 16 amino acids. Per germline, CDR1 MNHEY and CDR2 SVGAGI. V was shortened by 2 bases and J by 3 bases, with 11 bases between the two germline ends. This clonotype has at least ten counts. What it binds is unknown. Primed by a sample-barcoded 5' primer and a J-beta primer mix, a second PCR proceeded for roughly 6 to 12 cycles. TCRdb reprocessed the 5' RACE reads with MiXCR, giving one entry per CDR3 protein. This table has roughly 1.9 million distinct CDR3 sequences, about two fifths appearing once. This sequence was found in a human donor in good health. The chain joins TRBV6-5 to TRBJ2-6, with D possibly matching TRBD1 (6 bases). The sample taken for sequencing was blood. Here the CDR3 reads CASSYVSGDGANVLTF. The CDR3 DNA reads TGTGCCAGCAGTTACGTGTCAGGGGATGGGGCCAACGTCCTGACTTTC.